This TCR beta chain is from a study of T cell responses to AZD1222 COVID-19 vaccine. Findings and caveats of the study: Baseline serostatus was positive in only six AZD1222 recipients. Spike-spanning, vaccine-associated CD4 TCRs were dominant at 160-218 and 743-854. White British donors predominated, females outnumbered males, and clonal diversity was possibly underestimated.

Remarks on this clone: The antigen remains undetermined.

Per germline, CDR1 MGHRA and CDR2 YSYEKL. Trimming took off 0 bases at V and 9 bases at J, with 18 bases between the two ends. The CDR3 runs 15 residues. Profiled with immunoSEQ multiplex PCR; TCRdb holds only in-frame clones, not every one. The profile shows 140,000 or so clones, around 84% of them singletons. The clonotype was recovered from an adult who received the AZD1222 COVID-19 vaccine. The genes are TRBV4-1 and TRBJ2-7; D not certain. Here the sequenced sample was peripheral blood, taken 28 days after the second AZD1222 dose. DNA of the CDR3: TGCGCCAGCAGCCAAGAGTACCCCTTCTACGCCGTGCAGTACTTC. Its translation is CASSQEYPFYAVQYF.